This T cell receptor (beta chain) is drawn from a study of T cell repertoires in cytomegalovirus infection. This CDR3 is built from 15 residues. CDR1 MNHEY and CDR2 SVGAGI come from the germline V gene. V shed 5 bases and J 0 bases; nucleotides not matched to a gene: 4. This clonotype was counted a few times. TCRdb reprocessed the reads via MiXCR and lists one record per CDR3 protein. The sample records more than 350,000 distinct CDR3 sequences, roughly a third being singletons. Sequenced: PBMCs. This sequence was found in a human donor in good health (CMV status not recorded). Some clones in this sample may be carry-over from other donors' samples. This chain joins TRBV6-5 and TRBJ2-1, with 7 bases fitting TRBD1. The CDR3 spells CASSPRTGSYNEQFF. The CDR3 nucleotides are TGTGCCAGCAGTCCGAGGACAGGCTCCTACAATGAGCAGTTCTTC.